The rows below give T cell receptor beta chains drawn from one sample of a study of T-cell memory formation after mild COVID-19. TCRdb re-called the 5' RACE reads through MiXCR, storing one row per CDR3 protein. The table shows 50,000 or so distinct CDR3 sequences, with roughly 27% occurring only once. Sample: PBMCs or a T cell subset sorted from them (not recorded which). The receptors originated from a man between 18 and 35 years old who had mild COVID-19 (a few samples of this study predate the infection). Cell type and time point are not known. CDR3s include the opening cysteine and the closing phenylalanine or tryptophan. Each record gives: CDR3 DNA, CDR3 protein, J gene, clone size, V gene, D gene. D genes are given only for firm matches. Clone size, where shown, is once, few, many, or a class for clones that have expanded.

CDR3 DNA: TGTGCCAGCAGCTTAATCGGGGGAATACAAGAGACCCAGTACTTC
CDR3 protein: CASSLIGGIQETQYF
J gene: TRBJ2-5
clone size: -
V gene: TRBV7-9
D gene: -

CDR3 DNA: TGTGCCAGCAGCCCCGCGGGGTCTTACTACGAGCAGTACTTC
CDR3 protein: CASSPAGSYYEQYF
J gene: TRBJ2-7
clone size: -
V gene: TRBV11-2
D gene: -

CDR3 DNA: TGTGCCAGCAGGCGGACTAGCGGTAGCACAGATACGCAGTATTTT
CDR3 protein: CASRRTSGSTDTQYF
J gene: TRBJ2-3
clone size: few
V gene: TRBV7-2
D gene: TRBD2

CDR3 DNA: TGTGCCAGCATGGGGGGCGGCTATCGGGGCTACACCTTC
CDR3 protein: CASMGGGYRGYTF
J gene: TRBJ1-2
clone size: few
V gene: TRBV6-5
D gene: -

CDR3 DNA: TGCGCCAGCAGCTTGTTCGGGCGAGGAGGGGATTTT
CDR3 protein: CASSLFGRGGDF
J gene: TRBJ1-1
clone size: few
V gene: TRBV5-1
D gene: -

CDR3 DNA: TGCGCCAGCAGTGCCGGTCTCACAGATACGCAGTATTTT
CDR3 protein: CASSAGLTDTQYF
J gene: TRBJ2-3
clone size: many
V gene: TRBV10-1
D gene: -

CDR3 DNA: TGTGCCAGCAGTTTCACCCCCGGGGAGCTGTTTTTT
CDR3 protein: CASSFTPGELFF
J gene: TRBJ2-2
clone size: -
V gene: TRBV12-3/TRBV12-4
D gene: -

CDR3 DNA: TGTGCCAGCAGCTTTCCCCGGTTTGAGGGAGAAGAGACCCAGTACTTC
CDR3 protein: CASSFPRFEGEETQYF
J gene: TRBJ2-5
clone size: few
V gene: TRBV7-9
D gene: -

CDR3 DNA: TGTGCCAGCAGCTTAGGGGGTCACCACACTGAAGCTTTCTTT
CDR3 protein: CASSLGGHHTEAFF
J gene: TRBJ1-1
clone size: -
V gene: TRBV7-9
D gene: -

CDR3 DNA: TGTGCCAGCCACCACCATGAGGGGGGCTCGCCAGATACGCAGTATTTT
CDR3 protein: CASHHHEGGSPDTQYF
J gene: TRBJ2-3
clone size: -
V gene: TRBV7-8
D gene: -

CDR3 DNA: TGTGCCAGCGGCACGGGGACAGGATACGGTGGAAACACCATATATTTT
CDR3 protein: CASGTGTGYGGNTIYF
J gene: TRBJ1-3
clone size: -
V gene: TRBV12-3/TRBV12-4
D gene: TRBD1

CDR3 DNA: TGTGCCAGCAGCATTATAGGTGGTCCATTCAATCAGCCCCAGCATTTT
CDR3 protein: CASSIIGGPFNQPQHF
J gene: TRBJ1-5
clone size: few
V gene: TRBV27
D gene: -

CDR3 DNA: TGTGCCAGCAGCTCCGGTCAAGGGAGCAGCCCAGATCTCCACTTT
CDR3 protein: CASSSGQGSSPDLHF
J gene: TRBJ1-6
clone size: -
V gene: TRBV7-9
D gene: -

CDR3 DNA: TGCAGCGTTGAATATGTAGGGGTTCAGAACACCGGGGAGCTGTTTTTT
CDR3 protein: CSVEYVGVQNTGELFF
J gene: TRBJ2-2
clone size: few
V gene: TRBV29-1
D gene: -

CDR3 DNA: TGCGCCAGCAGCCAAGTTACGTCTAGGGATGAGCAGTTCTTC
CDR3 protein: CASSQVTSRDEQFF
J gene: TRBJ2-1
clone size: few
V gene: TRBV4-3
D gene: -

CDR3 DNA: TGTGCCAGCAGCCCCTCGGCCGTGTGGAATTCACCCCTCCACTTT
CDR3 protein: CASSPSAVWNSPLHF
J gene: TRBJ1-6
clone size: few
V gene: TRBV7-8
D gene: -

CDR3 DNA: TGTGCCAGCAGCTTAGTAGAGGGATACAATGAGCAGTTCTTC
CDR3 protein: CASSLVEGYNEQFF
J gene: TRBJ2-1
clone size: -
V gene: TRBV7-2
D gene: -

CDR3 DNA: TGTGCCAGCAGCGCCGGGACGTTGGGAGAGACCCAGTACTTC
CDR3 protein: CASSAGTLGETQYF
J gene: TRBJ2-5
clone size: -
V gene: TRBV7-6
D gene: -

CDR3 DNA: TGTGCCAGCAGCCTGCAGCGATCTACGAGGGATGGCTACACCTTC
CDR3 protein: CASSLQRSTRDGYTF
J gene: TRBJ1-2
clone size: -
V gene: TRBV7-9
D gene: -

CDR3 DNA: TGTGCCAGCGGCAAAGGCACCGGGACAGGAGGTTTGGGTGAAGCTTTCTTT
CDR3 protein: CASGKGTGTGGLGEAFF
J gene: TRBJ1-1
clone size: few
V gene: TRBV7-9
D gene: TRBD1